The rows below give T cell receptor beta chains drawn from one sample of a study of CD8 T cells in Susac syndrome. TCRdb recomputed calls from the immunoSEQ multiplex PCR reads with MiXCR, one row per CDR3 protein. Here the sample spans a few hundred thousand distinct CDR3 sequences, approximately 85% being singletons. Sequenced sample: CD8+ T cells from PBMCs. Source of these receptors: a human donor with multiple sclerosis. Each CDR3 is given with its conserved first and last residue. D genes are given only for firm matches. Clone size is stated in some rows and not others, as once, few, many or a class when expanded.

>TRBJ2-2|-|TRBV28|TRBD1
CASSFISLRTGAPTGELFF
TGTGCCAGCAGTTTTATTTCGCTTCGGACAGGGGCTCCCACCGGGGAGCTGTTTTTT
>TRBJ2-2|-|TRBV6-4|-
CASSEGGGTGELFF
TGTGCCAGCAGTGAGGGAGGAGGCACCGGGGAGCTGTTTTTT
>TRBJ2-1|-|TRBV14|-
CASSQVFGSGYNEQFF
TGTGCCAGCAGCCAGGTTTTCGGGAGTGGCTACAATGAGCAGTTCTTC
>TRBJ2-1|-|TRBV7-9|TRBD2
CASSLNLAGSLYNEQFF
TGTGCCAGCAGCTTAAATCTAGCGGGTTCACTTTACAATGAGCAGTTCTTC
>TRBJ1-3|once|TRBV6-6|-
CATQGSSGNTIYF
TGTGCCACCCAGGGATCCTCTGGAAACACCATATATTTT
>TRBJ2-3|-|TRBV30|-
CAWALPGRNADTQYF
TGTGCCTGGGCCTTACCCGGGAGAAACGCAGATACGCAGTATTTT
>TRBJ1-4|-|TRBV1|-
CTSRYKTGESEKLFF
TGCACCAGCAGATACAAGACAGGGGAGAGTGAAAAACTGTTTTTT
>TRBJ2-2|-|TRBV12-3/TRBV12-4|-
CASSPFSTNTGELFF
TGTGCCAGCAGCCCGTTCTCTACGAACACCGGGGAGCTGTTTTTT
>TRBJ2-1|-|TRBV7-9|-
CASRISSSAHEQFF
TGTGCCAGCAGAATCTCCTCTAGCGCCCATGAGCAGTTCTTC
>TRBJ2-1|once|TRBV6-5|TRBD2
CASSYRAASGVDNEQFF
TGTGCCAGCAGTTACCGGGCCGCTAGCGGGGTTGACAATGAGCAGTTCTTC
>TRBJ2-1|-|TRBV30|-
CACHRPVATSYNEQFF
TGTGCCTGCCACCGGCCTGTCGCAACCTCCTACAATGAGCAGTTCTTC
>TRBJ2-2|once|TRBV6-2/TRBV6-3|-
CASSLEDHTGELFF
TGTGCCAGCAGTCTCGAGGATCACACCGGGGAGCTGTTTTTT
>TRBJ2-3|once|TRBV19|-
CASSIQGSADTQYF
TGTGCCAGTAGTATACAGGGTTCGGCAGATACGCAGTATTTT
>TRBJ1-1|-|TRBV4-3|-
CASSQGTKEDTEAFF
TGCGCCAGCAGCCAAGGAACTAAAGAGGACACTGAAGCTTTCTTT
>TRBJ2-1|once|TRBV12-3/TRBV12-4|TRBD1
CASSRTGGSYNEQFF
TGTGCCAGCAGTCGGACAGGGGGCTCCTACAATGAGCAGTTCTTC
>TRBJ2-4|-|TRBV28|-
CASSFPIGSENIQYF
TGTGCCAGCAGTTTCCCTATCGGGAGTGAAAACATTCAGTACTTC
>TRBJ2-3|-|TRBV28|-
CASSSGESGSDTQYF
TGTGCCAGCAGTTCAGGGGAATCGGGATCAGATACGCAGTATTTT
>TRBJ2-1|few|TRBV6-2/TRBV6-3|-
CASSYGLAPYNEQFF
TGTGCCAGCAGTTACGGTCTAGCCCCCTACAATGAGCAGTTCTTC
>TRBJ2-7|-|TRBV14|-
CASSQDPTGWYEQYF
TGTGCCAGCAGCCAGGACCCTACGGGGTGGTACGAGCAGTACTTC
>TRBJ2-7|-|TRBV19|-
CASWDRRNDEQYF
TGTGCCAGTTGGGACCGGCGAAACGACGAGCAGTACTTC
>TRBJ2-7|-|TRBV18|-
CASSPDQVDEQYF
TGTGCCAGCTCACCAGACCAGGTGGACGAGCAGTACTTC
>TRBJ2-7|-|TRBV29-1|-
CSALTGSYEQYF
TGCAGCGCCCTGACAGGCTCCTACGAGCAGTACTTC
>TRBJ2-5|-|TRBV28|TRBD2
CASSSLAGGAGETQYF
TGTGCCAGCAGTTCTCTAGCGGGAGGAGCGGGGGAGACCCAGTACTTC
>TRBJ2-1|-|TRBV20-1|TRBD2
CSARLAGEAEQFF
TGCAGTGCTAGACTAGCGGGAGAAGCTGAGCAGTTCTTC
>TRBJ2-7|-|TRBV27|-
CASSTTGYGYEQYF
TGTGCCAGCAGTACAACAGGGTATGGCTACGAGCAGTACTTC
>TRBJ2-1|-|TRBV5-1|-
CASSMGRNSYNEQFF
TGCGCCAGCAGCATGGGCAGAAACTCCTACAATGAGCAGTTCTTC
>TRBJ1-4|-|TRBV7-9|TRBD1
CASSFEPGQGIEKLFF
TGTGCCAGCAGCTTTGAACCGGGACAGGGCATTGAAAAACTGTTTTTT
>TRBJ1-2|-|TRBV11-1|TRBD1
CASSLGTGGLANYGYTF
TGTGCCAGCAGCTTGGGGACAGGGGGCCTAGCTAACTATGGCTACACCTTC
>TRBJ2-7|-|TRBV25-1|TRBD1
CASSDTGGFSYEQYF
TGTGCCAGCAGTGATACAGGGGGCTTCTCCTACGAGCAGTACTTC
>TRBJ2-7|-|TRBV12-5|TRBD2
CASALIVGGSYEQYF
TGTGCTAGTGCCCTGATTGTGGGCGGGAGCTACGAGCAGTACTTC
>TRBJ2-3|-|TRBV28|TRBD1
CASTGGYTDTQYF
TGTGCCAGCACAGGGGGCTACACAGATACGCAGTATTTT
>TRBJ2-3|-|TRBV10-3|-
CAITTDDTDTQYF
TGTGCCATCACCACGGATGACACAGATACGCAGTATTTT
>TRBJ1-5|-|TRBV12-3/TRBV12-4|-
CASGIGAWGSNQPQHF
TGTGCCAGCGGGATTGGGGCGTGGGGCTCCAATCAGCCCCAGCATTTT
>TRBJ2-7|-|TRBV28|TRBD1
CASRGRTGENYEQYF
TGTGCCAGCAGGGGAAGGACAGGGGAGAACTACGAGCAGTACTTC
>TRBJ2-3|-|TRBV6-1|TRBD2
CASRGAITSGSWSTDTQYF
TGTGCCAGCAGAGGAGCGATAACTAGCGGGAGTTGGAGCACAGATACGCAGTATTTT
>TRBJ1-5|-|TRBV5-4|-
CASSFDPEQPQHF
TGTGCCAGCAGCTTTGACCCCGAACAGCCCCAGCATTTT
>TRBJ2-1|-|TRBV19|TRBD2
CASSTSGRWSSYNEQFF
TGTGCCAGTAGTACGAGCGGGAGGTGGAGCTCCTACAATGAGCAGTTCTTC
>TRBJ1-5|once|TRBV9|-
CASSVGGGRGQPQHF
TGTGCCAGCAGCGTAGGTGGGGGACGGGGGCAGCCCCAGCATTTT
>TRBJ1-2|-|TRBV5-6|-
CASSLKGGEVRYGYTF
TGTGCCAGCAGCTTGAAGGGCGGGGAGGTTCGCTATGGCTACACCTTC
>TRBJ1-5|once|TRBV12-3/TRBV12-4|-
CASSPHGNQPQHF
TGTGCCAGCAGCCCTCATGGGAATCAGCCCCAGCATTTT
>TRBJ2-7|-|TRBV19|TRBD2
CASSIASGDYTYEQYF
TGTGCCAGTAGTATCGCTAGCGGCGACTATACCTACGAGCAGTACTTC
>TRBJ1-1|-|TRBV28|-
CASSLEGRGTEAFF
TGTGCCAGCAGTTTGGAGGGGCGGGGGACTGAAGCTTTCTTT
>TRBJ2-1|-|TRBV12-3/TRBV12-4|-
CASSPPDAAYNEQFF
TGTGCCAGCAGTCCCCCGGACGCCGCCTACAATGAGCAGTTCTTC
>TRBJ2-7|-|TRBV6-5|-
CASSYSKDEQYF
TGTGCCAGCAGTTACTCGAAGGATGAGCAGTACTTC
>TRBJ2-4|-|TRBV28|-
CASSLLLGAKNIQYF
TGTGCCAGCAGTTTACTACTCGGGGCCAAAAACATTCAGTACTTC
>TRBJ2-7|-|TRBV7-9|-
CASSPPGGAGSYEQYF
TGTGCCAGCAGCCCCCCTGGGGGGGCAGGCTCCTACGAGCAGTACTTC
>TRBJ1-2|-|TRBV7-9|TRBD1
CASSLTGVYYGYTF
TGTGCCAGCAGCTTAACAGGGGTTTACTATGGCTACACCTTC
>TRBJ2-3|few|TRBV28|-
CASSLLVSTDTQYF
TGTGCCAGCAGTTTGTTGGTGAGCACAGATACGCAGTATTTT